This T cell receptor beta chain was sequenced during a study of OX40 agonist ivuxolimab in advanced cancers. The overall study: The patients received agonistic anti-OX40 (CD134) antibody ivuxolimab.

Repertoires were generated with immunoSEQ multiplex PCR, while TCRdb's copy carries only in-frame clones and drops some. The repertoire has over 60,000 clones, around 91% of them found once; the top ten carry around 1%. The cohort excluded patients with autoimmune disease history or systemic immunosuppression. Drawing of blood for sampling happened at baseline, at cycle 4 day 1, and at cycle 7 day 1. This sample comprised CD4+ or CD8+ T cells sorted from blood, obtained in a trial of the OX40 agonist ivuxolimab. This TCR came from an adult with an advanced solid tumor such as melanoma, head and neck, liver or kidney cancer.

DNA for the CDR3: TGTGCCAGCTCACCACCGGGAACAGCTGAAAAACTGTTTTTT. Translating it yields CASSPPGTAEKLFF. The rearrangement links TRBV18 to TRBJ1-4, with D uncertain. V was shortened by 0 bases and J by 7 bases, with 9 bases between the two germline ends. Germline assignment: CDR1 KGHSH and CDR2 LQKENI. The length of the CDR3 is 14 residues.